The source of this T cell receptor beta chain is a study of shared clonotypes between healthy human individuals. Whole-study findings and limits: Lower generation probabilities were found for non-shared clonotypes than for those shared by all four donors. Deeper or shallower sequencing was expected to change how clonotypes are shared among donors.

Adult donors, all healthy and HIV-negative, had no recent acute infections or vaccinations. Caucasian adults living in Nashville, Tennessee, provided all samples. Data came from immunoSEQ multiplex PCR; TCRdb stores just in-frame clones and leaves some out. The sample consists of 650,000 to 700,000 clones, less than 95% of them appearing once. For this clone: The antigen remains undetermined. The junction differs from germline at one of its ends, possibly a read error.

The TCR originated in a young man in good health. Some clones in this sample may be carry-over from other donors' samples. Sequenced material: memory CD8+ T cells from PBMCs. Subset: CD45RO+ cells pooled with CCR7-negative TemRA cells.

The CDR3 is CAGRGFSTGELFF. The CDR3 DNA is TGTGCCGGCAGGGGTTTTTCGACCGGGGAGCTGTTTTTT. V gene TRBV6-1 combines with J gene TRBJ2-2, with a tentative D call TRBD1 (6 bases). The CDR3 has 13 amino acids. CDR1 is MNHNS, CDR2 SASEGT, per germline.